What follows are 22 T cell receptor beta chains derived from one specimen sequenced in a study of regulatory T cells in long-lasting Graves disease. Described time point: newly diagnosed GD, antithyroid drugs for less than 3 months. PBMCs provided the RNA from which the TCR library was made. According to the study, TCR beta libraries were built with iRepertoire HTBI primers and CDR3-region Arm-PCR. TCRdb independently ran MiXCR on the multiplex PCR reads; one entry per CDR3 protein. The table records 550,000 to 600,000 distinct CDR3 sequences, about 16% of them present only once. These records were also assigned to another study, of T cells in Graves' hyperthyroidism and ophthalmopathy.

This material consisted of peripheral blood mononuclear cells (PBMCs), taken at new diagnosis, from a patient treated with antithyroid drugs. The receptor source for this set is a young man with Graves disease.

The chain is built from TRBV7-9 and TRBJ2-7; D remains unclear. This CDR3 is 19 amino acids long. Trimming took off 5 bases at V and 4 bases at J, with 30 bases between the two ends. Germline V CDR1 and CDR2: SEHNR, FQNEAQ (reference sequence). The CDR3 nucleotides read TGTGCCAGCAGCGACCTCGGAGAGATTACGCATATCAAATTGTACGAGCAGTACTTC. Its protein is CASSDLGEITHIKLYEQYF. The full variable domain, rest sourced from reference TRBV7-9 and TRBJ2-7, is DTGVSQNPRHKITKRGQNVTFRCDPISEHNRLYWYRQTLGQGPEFLTYFQNEAQLEKSRLLSDRFSAERPKGSFSTLEIQRTEQGDSAMYLCASSDLGEITHIKLYEQYFGPGTRLTVT.

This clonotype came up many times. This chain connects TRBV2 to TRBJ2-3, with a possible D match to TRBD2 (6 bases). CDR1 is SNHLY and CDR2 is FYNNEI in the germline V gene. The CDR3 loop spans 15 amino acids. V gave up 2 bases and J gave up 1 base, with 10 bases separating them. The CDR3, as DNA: TGTGCCAGCAGTGAATGGCGGGGAGGCACAGATACGCAGTATTTT. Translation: CASSEWRGGTDTQYF.

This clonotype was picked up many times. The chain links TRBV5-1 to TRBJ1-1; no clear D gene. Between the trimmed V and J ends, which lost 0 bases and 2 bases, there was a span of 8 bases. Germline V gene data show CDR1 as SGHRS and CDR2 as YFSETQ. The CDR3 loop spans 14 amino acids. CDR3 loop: CASSLGEVNTEAFF. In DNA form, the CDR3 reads TGCGCCAGCAGCTTGGGAGAGGTCAACACTGAAGCTTTCTTT.

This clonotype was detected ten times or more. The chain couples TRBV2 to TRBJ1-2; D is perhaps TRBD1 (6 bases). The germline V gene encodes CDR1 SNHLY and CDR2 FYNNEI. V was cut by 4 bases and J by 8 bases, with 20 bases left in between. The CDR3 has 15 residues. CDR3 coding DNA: TGTGCCAGCAGTGCTTCCACATTTAGGACAGACGGCTACACCTTC. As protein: CASSASTFRTDGYTF. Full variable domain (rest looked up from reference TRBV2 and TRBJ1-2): EPEVTQTPSHQVTQMGQEVILRCVPISNHLYFYWYRQILGQKVEFLVSFYNNEISEKSEIFDDQFSVERPDGSNFTLKIRSTKLEDSAMYFCASSASTFRTDGYTFGSGTRLTVV.

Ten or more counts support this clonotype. The DNA of the CDR3 is TGTGCCAGCACCACGAATGCTCAGCGGGAAGAGCAGTTCTTC. As protein: CASTTNAQREEQFF. V and J are TRBV7-9 and TRBJ2-1, with TRBD2 matching 7 bases. The V gene end was trimmed by 7 bases and the J gene end by 10 bases; junction bases not matched to a gene: 13. The CDR3 loop spans 14 amino acids. Germline V gene sequence: CDR1 SEHNR, CDR2 FQNEAQ (reference sequence). Variable domain in full (rest from reference TRBV7-9 and TRBJ2-1): DTGVSQNPRHKITKRGQNVTFRCDPISEHNRLYWYRQTLGQGPEFLTYFQNEAQLEKSRLLSDRFSAERPKGSFSTLEIQRTEQGDSAMYLCASTTNAQREEQFFGPGTRLTVL.

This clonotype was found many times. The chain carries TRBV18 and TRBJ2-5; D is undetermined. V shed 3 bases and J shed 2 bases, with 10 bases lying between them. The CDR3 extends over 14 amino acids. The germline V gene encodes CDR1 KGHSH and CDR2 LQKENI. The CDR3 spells CASSPLPEQETQYF. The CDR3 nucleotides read TGTGCCAGCTCACCCCTTCCGGAACAAGAGACCCAGTACTTC.

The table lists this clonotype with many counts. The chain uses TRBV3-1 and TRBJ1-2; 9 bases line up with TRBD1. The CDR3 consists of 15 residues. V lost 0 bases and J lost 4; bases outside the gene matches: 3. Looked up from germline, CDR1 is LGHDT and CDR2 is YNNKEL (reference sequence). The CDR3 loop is CASSQEGDRAYGYTF. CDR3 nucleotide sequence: TGTGCCAGCAGCCAAGAAGGGGACAGGGCCTATGGCTACACCTTC.

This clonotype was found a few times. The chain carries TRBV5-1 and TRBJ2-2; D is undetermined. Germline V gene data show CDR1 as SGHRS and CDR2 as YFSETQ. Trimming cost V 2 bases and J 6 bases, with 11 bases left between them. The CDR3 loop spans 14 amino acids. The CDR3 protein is CASSLAPQPGELFF. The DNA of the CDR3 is TGCGCCAGCAGCTTAGCCCCCCAGCCCGGGGAGCTGTTTTTT.

This chain's CDR3 is CATSALQGNTIYF. The CDR3 bases are TGTGCCACCAGCGCCCTCCAGGGAAACACCATATATTTT. The rearrangement links TRBV15 to TRBJ1-3; the D is unclear. Germline V CDR1 and CDR2: LNHNV, YYDKDF (reference sequence). V was shortened by 5 bases and J by 4 bases, with 9 bases between the two germline ends. This CDR3 contains 13 residues.

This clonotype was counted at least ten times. The DNA for the CDR3 is TGCAGTGCTAGGTGGGAAGCTAACTATGGCTACACCTTC. It encodes CSARWEANYGYTF. V is TRBV20-1 and J is TRBJ1-2; D not certain. Germline V CDR1 and CDR2: DFQATT, SNEGSKA (reference sequence). Trimming removed 3 bases at V and 0 bases at J, with 8 bases between. The CDR3 length is 13 residues.

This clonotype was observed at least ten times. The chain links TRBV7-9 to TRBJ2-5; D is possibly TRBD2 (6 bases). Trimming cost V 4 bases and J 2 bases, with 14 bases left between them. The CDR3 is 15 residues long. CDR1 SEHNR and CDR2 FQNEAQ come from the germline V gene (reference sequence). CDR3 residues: CASSSTGTAQETQYF. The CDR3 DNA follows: TGTGCCAGCAGCTCTACCGGGACTGCTCAAGAGACCCAGTACTTC.

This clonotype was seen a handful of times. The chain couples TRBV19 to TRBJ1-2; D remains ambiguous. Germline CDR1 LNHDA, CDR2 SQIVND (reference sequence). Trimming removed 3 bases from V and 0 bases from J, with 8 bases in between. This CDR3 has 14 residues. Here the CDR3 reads CASSILSPNYGYTF. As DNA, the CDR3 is TGTGCCAGTAGTATCCTCAGCCCTAACTATGGCTACACCTTC.

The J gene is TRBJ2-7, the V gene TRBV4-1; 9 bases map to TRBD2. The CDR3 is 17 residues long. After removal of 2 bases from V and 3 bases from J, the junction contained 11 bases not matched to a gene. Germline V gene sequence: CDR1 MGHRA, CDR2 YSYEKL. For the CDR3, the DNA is TGCGCCAGCAGCCAACGAAACGCGGGACTAGCAGACTACGAGCAGTACTTC. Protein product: CASSQRNAGLADYEQYF.

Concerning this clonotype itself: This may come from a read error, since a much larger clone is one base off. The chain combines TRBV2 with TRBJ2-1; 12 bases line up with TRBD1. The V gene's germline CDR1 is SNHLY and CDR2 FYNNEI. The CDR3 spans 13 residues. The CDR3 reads CASTGTGGNERFF. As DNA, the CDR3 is TGTGCCAGTACCGGGACAGGGGGCAATGAGCGGTTCTTC.

CDR3: CASQGWGIGGNQPQHF. The CDR3 DNA reads as TGTGCCAGCCAGGGATGGGGGATTGGTGGCAATCAGCCCCAGCATTTT. V is TRBV2 and J is TRBJ1-5; D is possibly TRBD1 (5 bases). Trimming stripped 8 bases from V and 2 bases from J, with 19 bases between. Germline V gives CDR1 SNHLY, CDR2 FYNNEI. The CDR3 runs to 16 residues.

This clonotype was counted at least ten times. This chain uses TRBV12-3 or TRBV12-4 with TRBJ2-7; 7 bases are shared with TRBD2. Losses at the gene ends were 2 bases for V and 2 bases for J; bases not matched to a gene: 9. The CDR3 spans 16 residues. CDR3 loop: CASSLLGSGYAYEQYF. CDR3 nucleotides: TGTGCCAGCAGTTTACTTGGTAGCGGGTACGCCTACGAGCAGTACTTC.

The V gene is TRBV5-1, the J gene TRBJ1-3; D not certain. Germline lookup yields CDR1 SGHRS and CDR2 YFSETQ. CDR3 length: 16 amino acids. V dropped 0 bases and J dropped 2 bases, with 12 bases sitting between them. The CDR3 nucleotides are TGCGCCAGCAGCTTGGGGCCCGGTGGTGCTGGAAACACCATATATTTT. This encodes CASSLGPGGAGNTIYF.

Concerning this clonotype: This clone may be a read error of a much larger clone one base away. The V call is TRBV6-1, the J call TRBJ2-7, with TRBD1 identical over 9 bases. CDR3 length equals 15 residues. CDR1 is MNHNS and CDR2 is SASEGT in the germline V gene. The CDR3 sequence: CASRTGTGYSYERYF. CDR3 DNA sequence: TGTGCCAGCAGAACCGGGACAGGGTATTCCTACGAGCGGTACTTC.

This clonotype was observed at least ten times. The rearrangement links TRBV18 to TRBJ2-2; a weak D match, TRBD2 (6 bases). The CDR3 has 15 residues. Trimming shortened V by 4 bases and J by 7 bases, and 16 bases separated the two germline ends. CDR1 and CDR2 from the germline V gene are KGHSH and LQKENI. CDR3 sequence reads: CASSRTTSGVGELFF. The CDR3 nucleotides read TGTGCCAGCTCACGGACTACATCGGGAGTCGGGGAGCTGTTTTTT.

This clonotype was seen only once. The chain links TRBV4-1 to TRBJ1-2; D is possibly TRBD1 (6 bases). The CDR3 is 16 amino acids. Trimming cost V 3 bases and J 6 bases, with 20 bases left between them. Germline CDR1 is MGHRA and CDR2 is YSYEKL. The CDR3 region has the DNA TGCGCCAGCAGCCAGATCGATGGGGGGCGCGGTGATGGCTACACCTTC. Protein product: CASSQIDGGRGDGYTF.

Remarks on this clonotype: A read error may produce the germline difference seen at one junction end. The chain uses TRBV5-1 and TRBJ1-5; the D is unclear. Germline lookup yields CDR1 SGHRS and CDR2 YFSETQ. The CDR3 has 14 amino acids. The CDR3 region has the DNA TGTGCCAGCAGTCCGGATGGCAGCAATCAGCCCCAGCATTTT. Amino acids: CASSPDGSNQPQHF.

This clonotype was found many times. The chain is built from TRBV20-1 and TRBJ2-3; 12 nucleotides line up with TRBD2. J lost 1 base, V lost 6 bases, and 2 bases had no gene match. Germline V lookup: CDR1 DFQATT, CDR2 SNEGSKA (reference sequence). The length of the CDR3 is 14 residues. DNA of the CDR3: TGCAGTGCACGGACTAGCGGGGGCACAGATACGCAGTATTTT. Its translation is CSARTSGGTDTQYF.